The 10 T cell receptor beta chains listed next were all sequenced from one sample in a study of Ad26.COV2.S vaccination and SARS-CoV-2 variants. The repertoire was sequenced with immunoSEQ multiplex PCR; TCRdb's copy has only in-frame clones and lacks some. This table has about 180,000 clones, roughly 89% appearing once. The sample consisted of peripheral blood, taken after recovery from COVID-19. These receptors were taken from a human donor who had recovered from COVID-19.

The chain employs TRBV7-2 and TRBJ2-2; no firm D call. CDR1 and CDR2 from the germline V gene are SGHTA and FQGNSA. Trimming removed 1 base at V and 6 bases at J, with 9 bases between. The CDR3 covers 14 residues. The CDR3 region is CASSLVVGPGELFF. The CDR3 nucleotides are TGTGCCAGCAGCTTAGTTGTGGGTCCCGGGGAGCTGTTTTTT. The entire variable domain, with the rest obtained from reference TRBV7-2 and TRBJ2-2, is as follows: GAGVSQSPSNKVTEKGKDVELRCDPISGHTALYWYRQSLGQGLEFLIYFQGNSAPDKSGLPSDRFSAERTGGSVSTLTIQRTQQEDSAVYLCASSLVVGPGELFFGEGSRLTVL.

The rearrangement uses TRBV25-1 and TRBJ2-5, with 7 bases aligning to TRBD1. This CDR3 has 15 amino acids. The junction had 6 bases not matched to a gene; V was cut back by 3 bases and J by 2 bases. The germline CDR1 and CDR2 sequences are MGHDK and SYGVNS. The CDR3 DNA reads as TGTGCCAGCAGTGAGATGACAGGGACACAAGAGACCCAGTACTTC. Encoded protein: CASSEMTGTQETQYF. The full variable domain, in which reference TRBV25-1 and TRBJ2-5 provide the parts outside the CDR3, is EADIYQTPRYLVIGTGKKITLECSQTMGHDKMYWYQQDPGMELHLIHYSYGVNSTEKGDLSSESTVSRIRTEHFPLTLESARPSHTSQYLCASSEMTGTQETQYFGPGTRLLVL.

The genes are TRBV27 and TRBJ2-7, with 9 bases aligning to TRBD2. Germline-derived CDR1 and CDR2 are MNHEY and SMNVEV (reference sequence). Germline trimming cut 2 bases from V and 5 bases from J; bases unmatched to any gene: 7. The CDR3 totals 15 residues. As DNA, the CDR3 is TGTGCCAGCAGTTTACTCGCGGGGGGGTATAACGAGCAGTACTTC. Encoded protein: CASSLLAGGYNEQYF.

The rearrangement links TRBV7-2 to TRBJ1-1; D unclear. The ends were cut back, 8 bases at V and 1 base at J, with 11 bases in the middle. Per the germline V gene, CDR1 is SGHTA and CDR2 is FQGNSA. CDR3 length: 13 amino acids. CDR3 in DNA: TGTGCCAGCCCCCGGACGGGGAACACTGAAGCTTTCTTT. Translated: CASPRTGNTEAFF.

CDR3 nucleotide sequence: TGTGCCAGCAGGAAAGGGGGACTAGGGCACGATACGCAGTATTTT. Translation gives CASRKGGLGHDTQYF. The J gene is TRBJ2-3, the V gene TRBV25-1; TRBD2 matches 8 bases. Per the germline V gene, CDR1 is MGHDK and CDR2 is SYGVNS. The CDR3 totals 15 residues. The V and J ends lost 6 bases and 6 bases, in that order; junction bases with no gene match: 11.

The V gene is TRBV29-1, the J gene TRBJ2-3; 11 positions match TRBD2. V shed 6 bases and J 3 bases; nucleotides not matched to a gene: 11. The CDR3 loop spans 16 amino acids. Germline V gives CDR1 SQVTM, CDR2 ANQGSEA. DNA of the CDR3: TGCAGCGTAAAGGGGCTAGCGGGAGGCCCGACAGATACGCAGTATTTT. Protein sequence: CSVKGLAGGPTDTQYF.

The chain carries TRBV7-3 and TRBJ2-5; D is unresolved. The CDR3 runs 14 residues. Germline-derived CDR1 and CDR2 are SGHTA and FQGTGA. V was trimmed by 2 bases and J by 5 bases, leaving 12 bases between them. CDR3 protein: CASSLLGSQETQYF. CDR3 nucleotide sequence: TGTGCCAGCAGCTTATTGGGTTCCCAGGAGACCCAGTACTTC.

The rearrangement joins TRBV6-5 to TRBJ2-7; no firm D call. CDR1 is MNHEY, CDR2 SVGAGI, per germline. CDR3 length equals 15 residues. Trimming stripped 2 bases from V and 7 bases from J, with 18 bases between. In nucleotides, the CDR3 is TGTGCCAGCAGTTACCACCCAATCGCGATCGGGGAGCAGTACTTC. Translating gives CASSYHPIAIGEQYF.

The rearrangement uses TRBV4-1 and TRBJ2-6; TRBD1 matches 7 bases. The CDR3 is 18 amino acids. V lost 3 bases and J lost 0; bases outside the gene matches: 8. Per the germline V gene, CDR1 is MGHRA and CDR2 is YSYEKL. The CDR3 nucleotides read TGCGCCAGCAGCCAGTACCGACAGGGTAGCTCTGGGGCCAACGTCCTGACTTTC. Its translation is CASSQYRQGSSGANVLTF.

The V gene is TRBV11-2, the J gene TRBJ2-1; 8 bases are a match to TRBD2. CDR3 size: 16 residues. The junction had 3 bases not matched to a gene; V was cut back by 1 base and J by 1 base. Germline CDR1 reads SGHAT; CDR2 reads FQNNGV. CDR3 in DNA: TGTGCCAGCAGCTTAGCTGCGGGGGGTTCCTACAATGAGCAGTTCTTC. Translating gives CASSLAAGGSYNEQFF.